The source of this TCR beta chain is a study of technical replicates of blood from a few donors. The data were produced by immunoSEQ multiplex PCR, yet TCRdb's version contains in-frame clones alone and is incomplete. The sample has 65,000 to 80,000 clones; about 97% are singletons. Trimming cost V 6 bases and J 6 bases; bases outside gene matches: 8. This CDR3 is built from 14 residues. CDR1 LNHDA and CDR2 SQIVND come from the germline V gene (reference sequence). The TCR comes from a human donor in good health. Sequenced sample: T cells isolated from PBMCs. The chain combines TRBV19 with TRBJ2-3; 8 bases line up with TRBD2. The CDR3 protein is CASRKLADGDTQYF. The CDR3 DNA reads TGTGCCAGTAGAAAACTAGCGGACGGGGATACGCAGTATTTT.